The subject of this entry is one T cell receptor beta chain. The sample originates from a study of cytomegalovirus exposure and HLA in healthy donors. This CDR3 spans 12 amino acids. The junction had 5 bases not matched to a gene; V was cut back by 8 bases and J by 10 bases. Germline CDR1 PRHDT, CDR2 FYEKMQ (reference sequence). TCRdb's copy holds only in-frame clones and misses some; the assay was immunoSEQ multiplex PCR. Among some 320,000 clones listed, around 90% were seen once. This TCR was sampled from a woman aged 25 to 45 in good health and CMV-seropositive. The V call is TRBV13, the J call TRBJ2-1, with 10 bases fitting TRBD2. Sequenced input: PBMCs. The CDR3 DNA follows: TGTGCCAGCGTTCTAGCGGGAGCCGAGCAGTTCTTC. Its protein product is CASVLAGAEQFF.